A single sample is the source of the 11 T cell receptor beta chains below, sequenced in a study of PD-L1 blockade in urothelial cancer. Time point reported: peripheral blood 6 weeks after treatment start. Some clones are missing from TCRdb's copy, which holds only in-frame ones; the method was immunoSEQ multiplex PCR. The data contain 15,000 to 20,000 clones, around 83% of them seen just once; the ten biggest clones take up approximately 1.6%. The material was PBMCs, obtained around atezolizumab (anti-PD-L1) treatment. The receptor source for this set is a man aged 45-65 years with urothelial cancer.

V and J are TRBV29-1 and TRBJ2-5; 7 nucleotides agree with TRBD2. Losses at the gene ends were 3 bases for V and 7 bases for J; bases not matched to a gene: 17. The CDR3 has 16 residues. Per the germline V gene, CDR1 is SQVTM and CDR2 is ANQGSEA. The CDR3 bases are TGCAGCGTTGAGGGGGGGGACGACCTTTTAGGCGGGACCCAGTACTTC. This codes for CSVEGGDDLLGGTQYF.

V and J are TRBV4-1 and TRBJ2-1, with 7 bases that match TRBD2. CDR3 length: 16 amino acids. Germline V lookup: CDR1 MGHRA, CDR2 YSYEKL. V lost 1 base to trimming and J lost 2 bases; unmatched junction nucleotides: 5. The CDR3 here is CASSQAKREPYNEQFF. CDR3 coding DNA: TGCGCCAGCAGCCAAGCGAAGCGGGAACCCTACAATGAGCAGTTCTTC.

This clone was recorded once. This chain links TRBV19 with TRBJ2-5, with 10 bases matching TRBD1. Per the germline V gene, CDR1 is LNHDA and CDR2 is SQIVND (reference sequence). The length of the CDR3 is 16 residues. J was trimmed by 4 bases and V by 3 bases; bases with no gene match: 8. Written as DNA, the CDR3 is TGTGCCAGTAGTATTGTCGGGACAGGGGTTGGAGAGACCCAGTACTTC. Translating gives CASSIVGTGVGETQYF. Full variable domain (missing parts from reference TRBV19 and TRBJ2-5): DGGITQSPKYLFRKEGQNVTLSCEQNLNHDAMYWYRQDPGQGLRLIYYSQIVNDFQKGDIAEGYSVSREKKESFPLTVTSAQKNPTAFYLCASSIVGTGVGETQYFGPGTRLLVL.

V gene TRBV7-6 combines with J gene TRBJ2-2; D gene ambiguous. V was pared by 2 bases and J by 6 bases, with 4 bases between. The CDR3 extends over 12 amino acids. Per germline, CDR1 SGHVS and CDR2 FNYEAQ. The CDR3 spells CASSLSAGELFF. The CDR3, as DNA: TGTGCCAGCAGCTTATCGGCCGGGGAGCTGTTTTTT.

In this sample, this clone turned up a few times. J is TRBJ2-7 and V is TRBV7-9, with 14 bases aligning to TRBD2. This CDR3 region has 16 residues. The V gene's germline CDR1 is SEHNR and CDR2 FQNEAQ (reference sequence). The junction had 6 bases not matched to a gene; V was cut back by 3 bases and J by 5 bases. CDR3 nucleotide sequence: TGTGCCAGCAGCTTGGGACTAGCGGGAGTATTGCACGAGCAGTACTTC. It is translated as CASSLGLAGVLHEQYF.

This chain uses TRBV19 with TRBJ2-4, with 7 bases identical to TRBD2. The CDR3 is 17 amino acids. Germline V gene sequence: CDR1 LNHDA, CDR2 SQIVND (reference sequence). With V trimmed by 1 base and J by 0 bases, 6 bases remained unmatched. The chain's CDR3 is CASSIGTLALAKNIQYF. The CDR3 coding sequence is TGTGCCAGTAGTATAGGGACACTAGCGCTAGCCAAAAACATTCAGTACTTC.

This CDR3 is CATQGGLGNEQFF. CDR3 nucleotides: TGTGCCACGCAGGGGGGTTTGGGTAATGAGCAGTTCTTC. The chain carries TRBV6-5 and TRBJ2-1; TRBD1 might be the D (7 bases). V dropped 10 bases and J dropped 7 bases, with 17 bases sitting between them. Germline V CDR1 and CDR2: MNHEY, SVGAGI. The CDR3 totals 13 residues.

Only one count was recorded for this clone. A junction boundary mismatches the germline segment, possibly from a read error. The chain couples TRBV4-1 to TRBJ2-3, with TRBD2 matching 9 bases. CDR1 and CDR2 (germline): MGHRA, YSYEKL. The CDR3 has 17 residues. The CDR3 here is CASSQGISGSGTDTQYF. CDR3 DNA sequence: TGCGCCAGCAGCCAAGGGATTAGCGGGAGCGGCACGGATACGCAGTATTTT.

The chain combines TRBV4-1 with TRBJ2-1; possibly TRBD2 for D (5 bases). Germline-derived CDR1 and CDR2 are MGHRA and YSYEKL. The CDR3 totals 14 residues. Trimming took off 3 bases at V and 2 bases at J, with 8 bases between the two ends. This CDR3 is CASSHLGAYNEQFF. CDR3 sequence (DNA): TGCGCCAGCAGCCACCTGGGAGCCTACAATGAGCAGTTCTTC.

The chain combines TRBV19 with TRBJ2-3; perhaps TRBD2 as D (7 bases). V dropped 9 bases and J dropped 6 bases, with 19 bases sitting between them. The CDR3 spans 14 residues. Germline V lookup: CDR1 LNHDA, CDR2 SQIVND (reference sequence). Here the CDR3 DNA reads TGTGCCAGCGGGGCGGGGGCAGGCCGGGATACGCAGTATTTT. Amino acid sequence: CASGAGAGRDTQYF.

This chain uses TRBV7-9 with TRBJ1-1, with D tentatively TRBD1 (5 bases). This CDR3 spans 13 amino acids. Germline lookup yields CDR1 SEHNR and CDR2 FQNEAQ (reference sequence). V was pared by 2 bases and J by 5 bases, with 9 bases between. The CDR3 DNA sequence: TGTGCCAGCAGCTTAAGGGGTATGACTGAAGCTTTCTTT. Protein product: CASSLRGMTEAFF.